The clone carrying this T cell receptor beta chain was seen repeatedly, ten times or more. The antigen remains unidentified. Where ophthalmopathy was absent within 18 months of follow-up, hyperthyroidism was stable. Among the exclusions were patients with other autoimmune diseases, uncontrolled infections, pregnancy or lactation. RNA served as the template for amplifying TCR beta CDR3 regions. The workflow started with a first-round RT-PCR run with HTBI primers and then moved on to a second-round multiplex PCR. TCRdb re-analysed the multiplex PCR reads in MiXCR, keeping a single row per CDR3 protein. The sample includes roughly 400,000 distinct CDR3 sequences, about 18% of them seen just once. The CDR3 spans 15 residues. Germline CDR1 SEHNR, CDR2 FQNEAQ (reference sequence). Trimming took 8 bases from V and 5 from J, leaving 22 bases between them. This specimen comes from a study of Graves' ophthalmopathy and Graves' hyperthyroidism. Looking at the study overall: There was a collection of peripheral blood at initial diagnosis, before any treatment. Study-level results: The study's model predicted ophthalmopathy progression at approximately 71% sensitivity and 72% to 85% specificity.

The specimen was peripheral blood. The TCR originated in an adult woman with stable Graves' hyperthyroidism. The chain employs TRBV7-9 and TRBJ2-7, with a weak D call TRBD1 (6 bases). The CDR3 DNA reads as TGTGCCAGCTCCAAAAACAGGGTGGCCTCTGACGAGCAGTACTTC. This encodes CASSKNRVASDEQYF.